This TCR beta chain emerged from a study of blood T cell repertoires in COVID-19. Study as a whole: Some COVID-19 samples were acute and others convalescent; all came from the United States, Italy and Spain. In each case, the material was cDNA or gDNA derived from T cells, B-cell-depleted T cells, or PBMCs.

Authors' data handling: Researchers report that nucleated cell counts were estimated from reference gene primer amplification. The table came from immunoSEQ multiplex PCR; TCRdb's copy has only in-frame clones and leaves some out. Clonal size and the V and J genes are those of that table, whereas D and trimming came from the DNA. The profile shows about 260,000 clones, about 88% of them singletons. With 0 bases removed from V and 4 bases from J, the gap between germline ends came to 16 bases. The CDR3 covers 16 residues. From germline, CDR1 is LNHNV and CDR2 YYDKDF (reference sequence). The TCR sequence derives from a man in his 60s who had recovered from COVID-19. The V call is TRBV15, the J call TRBJ2-7; possible D gene TRBD2, 6 bases. Material for sequencing was peripheral blood. This CDR3 reads CATSREASAGSYEQYF. The CDR3 DNA reads TGTGCCACCAGCAGAGAGGCTAGCGCAGGTTCATACGAGCAGTACTTC.